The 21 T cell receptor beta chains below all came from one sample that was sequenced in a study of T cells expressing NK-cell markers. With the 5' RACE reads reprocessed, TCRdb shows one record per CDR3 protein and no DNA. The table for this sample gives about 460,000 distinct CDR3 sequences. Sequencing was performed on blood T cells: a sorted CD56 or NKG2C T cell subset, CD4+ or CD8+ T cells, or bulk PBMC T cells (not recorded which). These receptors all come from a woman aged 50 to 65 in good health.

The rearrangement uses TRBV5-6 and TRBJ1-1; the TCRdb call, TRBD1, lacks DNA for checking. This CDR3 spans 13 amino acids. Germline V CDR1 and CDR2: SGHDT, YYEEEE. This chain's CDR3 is CASSSPGVAEAFF.

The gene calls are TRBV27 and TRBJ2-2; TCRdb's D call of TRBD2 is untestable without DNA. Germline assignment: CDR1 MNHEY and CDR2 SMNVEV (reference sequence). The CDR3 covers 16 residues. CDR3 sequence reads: CASSLASGRAIGELFF.

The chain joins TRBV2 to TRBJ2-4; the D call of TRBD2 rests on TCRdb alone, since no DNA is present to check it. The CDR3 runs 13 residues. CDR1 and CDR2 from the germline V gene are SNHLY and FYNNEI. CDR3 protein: CASSQEEGNIQYF.

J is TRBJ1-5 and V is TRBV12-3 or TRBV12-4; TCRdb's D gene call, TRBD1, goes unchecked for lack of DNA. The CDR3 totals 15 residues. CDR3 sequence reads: CASSPRGSLSRPQHF.

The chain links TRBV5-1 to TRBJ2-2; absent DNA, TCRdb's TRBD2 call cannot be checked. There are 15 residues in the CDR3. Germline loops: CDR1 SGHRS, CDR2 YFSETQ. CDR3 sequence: CASSELAGLNGELFF.

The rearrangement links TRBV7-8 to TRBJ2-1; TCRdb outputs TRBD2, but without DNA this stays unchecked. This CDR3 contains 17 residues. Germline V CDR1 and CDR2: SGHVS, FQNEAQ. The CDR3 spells CASSLWRLAGGRDEQFF.

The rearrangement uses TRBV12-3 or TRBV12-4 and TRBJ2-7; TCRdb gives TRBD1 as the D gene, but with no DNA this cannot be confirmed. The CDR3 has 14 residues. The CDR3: CASSPLQGWYEQYF.

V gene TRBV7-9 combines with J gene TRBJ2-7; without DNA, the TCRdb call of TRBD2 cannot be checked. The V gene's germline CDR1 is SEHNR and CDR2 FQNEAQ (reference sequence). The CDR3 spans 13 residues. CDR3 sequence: CASGGGGRKEQYF. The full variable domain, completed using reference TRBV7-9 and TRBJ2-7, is DTGVSQNPRHKITKRGQNVTFRCDPISEHNRLYWYRQTLGQGPEFLTYFQNEAQLEKSRLLSDRFSAERPKGSFSTLEIQRTEQGDSAMYLCASGGGGRKEQYFGPGTRLTVT.

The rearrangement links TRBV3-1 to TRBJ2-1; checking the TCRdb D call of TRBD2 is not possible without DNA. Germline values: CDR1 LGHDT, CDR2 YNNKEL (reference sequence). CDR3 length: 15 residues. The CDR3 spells CASSPRLAGAFEQFF.

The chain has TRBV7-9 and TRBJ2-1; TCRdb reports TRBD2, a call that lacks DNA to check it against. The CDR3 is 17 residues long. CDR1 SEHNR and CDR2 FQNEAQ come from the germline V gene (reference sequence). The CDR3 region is CASSWAAGLAERDEQFF.

The CDR3 loop reads CASSQQTRGYTF. V usage is TRBV3-1 and J usage is TRBJ1-2. The CDR3 runs 12 residues. Looked up from germline, CDR1 is LGHDT and CDR2 is YNNKEL (reference sequence).

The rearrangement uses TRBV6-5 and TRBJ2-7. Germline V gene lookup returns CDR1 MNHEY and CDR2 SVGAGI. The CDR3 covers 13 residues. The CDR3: CASSRTGLYEQYF.

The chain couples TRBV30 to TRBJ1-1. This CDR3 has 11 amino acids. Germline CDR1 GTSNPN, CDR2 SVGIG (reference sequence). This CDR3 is CAWRWRTEAFF.

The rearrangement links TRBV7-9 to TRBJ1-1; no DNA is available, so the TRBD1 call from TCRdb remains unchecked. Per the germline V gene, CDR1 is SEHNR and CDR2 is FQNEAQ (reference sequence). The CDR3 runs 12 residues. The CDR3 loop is CARKQGSTEAFF. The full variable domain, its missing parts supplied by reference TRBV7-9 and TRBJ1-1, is DTGVSQNPRHKITKRGQNVTFRCDPISEHNRLYWYRQTLGQGPEFLTYFQNEAQLEKSRLLSDRFSAERPKGSFSTLEIQRTEQGDSAMYLCARKQGSTEAFFGQGTRLTVV.

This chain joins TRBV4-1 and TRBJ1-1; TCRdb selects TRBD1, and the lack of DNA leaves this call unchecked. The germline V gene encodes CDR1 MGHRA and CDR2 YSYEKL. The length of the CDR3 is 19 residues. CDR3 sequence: CASSQERGSTSLMNTEAFF.

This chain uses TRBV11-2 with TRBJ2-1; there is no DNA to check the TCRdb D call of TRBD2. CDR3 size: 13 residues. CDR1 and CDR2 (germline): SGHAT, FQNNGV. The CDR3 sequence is CASSPTDSGEQFF.

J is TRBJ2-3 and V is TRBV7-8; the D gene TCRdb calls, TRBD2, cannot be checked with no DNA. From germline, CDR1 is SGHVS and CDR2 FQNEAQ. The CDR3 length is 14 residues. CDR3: CASSVKRYTDTQYF.

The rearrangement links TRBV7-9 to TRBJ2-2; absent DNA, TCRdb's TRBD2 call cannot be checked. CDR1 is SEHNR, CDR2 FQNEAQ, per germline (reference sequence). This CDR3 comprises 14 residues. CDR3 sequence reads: CASSPRDPRGELFF.

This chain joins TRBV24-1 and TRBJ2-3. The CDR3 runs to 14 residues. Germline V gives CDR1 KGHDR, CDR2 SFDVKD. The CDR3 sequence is CATSDPSSPDTQYF.

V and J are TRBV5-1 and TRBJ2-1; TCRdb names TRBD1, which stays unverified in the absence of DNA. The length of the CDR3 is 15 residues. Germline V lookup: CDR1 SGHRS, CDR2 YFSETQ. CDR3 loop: CASRRPGGSYNEQFF.

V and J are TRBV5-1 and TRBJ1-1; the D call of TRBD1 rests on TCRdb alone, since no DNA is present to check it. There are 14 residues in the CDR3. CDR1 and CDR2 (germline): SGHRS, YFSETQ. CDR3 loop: CASSPGIQVTEAFF.